This T cell receptor beta chain was identified in a study of blood T cells in healthy people across ages. This clonotype was seen at least ten times. Its antigen is currently unknown. The CDR3 contains 16 residues. Germline CDR1 and CDR2: MNHNS and SASEGT. Trimming cost V 6 bases and J 5 bases; bases outside gene matches: 12. A second PCR, run for about 7 to 11 cycles, used a sample-barcoded 5' primer plus a J-beta primer mix. TCRdb itself ran the 5' RACE reads through MiXCR, one entry per CDR3 protein. Altogether about 720,000 distinct CDR3 sequences are present, approximately 21% being singletons, with the ten largest covering roughly 22%. Study-wide findings and caveats: CMV status of donors was not determined, possibly confounding expanded clonotype changes. It was not possible, with unsorted PBMCs, to conclusively compare naive and antigen-experienced cells. Older age went with lower TCR beta diversity per million T cells, in a roughly linear way. More naive CD4+ cells and higher diversity marked long-lived donors relative to aged donors.

J is TRBJ2-5 and V is TRBV6-1; 10 bases map to TRBD1. The clonotype comes from a man in his 70s in good health. The material sequenced was blood. The CDR3 bases are TGTGCCAGCAGGATACGGGGGACAGGGGCTCGGGAGACCCAGTACTTC. Translation gives CASRIRGTGARETQYF.